This T cell receptor beta chain was recovered during a study of T cells in Graves' hyperthyroidism and ophthalmopathy. For the study at large: Peripheral blood was obtained at initial diagnosis, preceding any treatment. Overall study findings and caveats: Blood held most thyroid clonotypes expanded above 0.001 frequency. Ophthalmopathy was separated from stable hyperthyroidism by a 13 V-J model.

TCR beta CDR3 sequences were amplified from RNA transcripts. Researchers ran a first-round RT-PCR on the TCR CDR3 using the HTBI primer set. TCRdb itself ran the multiplex PCR reads through MiXCR, one entry per CDR3 protein. The sample carries 300,000 to 400,000 distinct CDR3 sequences, about 14% recorded once. V lost 3 bases, J lost 5 bases, and 14 bases lay in between. This CDR3 spans 14 amino acids. CDR1 MDHEN and CDR2 SYDVKM come from the germline V gene. This clonotype was observed at least ten times. Its antigen is undetermined. A Clinical Activity Score of at least 3, a NOSPECS grade of at least 4 and a duration under 3 months were recorded in the ophthalmopathy patients.

Sample: blood. This sequence joins TRBV28 and TRBJ2-7; D is perhaps TRBD2 (5 bases). The clonotype comes from a woman in her 30s with Graves' ophthalmopathy. The CDR3 spells CASSFAGPLDEQYF. DNA for the CDR3: TGTGCCAGCAGTTTTGCGGGCCCTCTCGACGAGCAGTACTTC.